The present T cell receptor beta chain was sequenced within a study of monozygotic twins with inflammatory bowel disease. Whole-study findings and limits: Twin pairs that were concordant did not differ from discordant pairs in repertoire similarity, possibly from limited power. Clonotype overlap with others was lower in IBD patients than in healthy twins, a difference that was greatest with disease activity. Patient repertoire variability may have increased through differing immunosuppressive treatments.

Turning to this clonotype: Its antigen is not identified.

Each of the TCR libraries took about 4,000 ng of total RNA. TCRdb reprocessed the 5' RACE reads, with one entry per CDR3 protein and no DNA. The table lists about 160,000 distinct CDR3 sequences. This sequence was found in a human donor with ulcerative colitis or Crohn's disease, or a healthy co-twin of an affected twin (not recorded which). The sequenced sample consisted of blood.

CDR3 sequence reads: CASSRDRDETQYF. V gene TRBV7-7 combines with J gene TRBJ2-5; the D call from TCRdb, TRBD1, cannot be confirmed without DNA. Looked up from germline, CDR1 is SSHAT and CDR2 is FNYEAQ (reference sequence). There are 13 residues in the CDR3.